This TCR beta chain was recorded in a study of OX40 agonist ivuxolimab in advanced cancers. Whole-study context: Partial responses were achieved by three patients, one with hepatocellular carcinoma and two with cutaneous melanoma. Study-level results: More expanded clones were seen, on average, in CD8+ T cells than in CD4+.

As concerns this clone: The antigen is unknown.

Only in-frame clones appear in the TCRdb table, and some are missing; sequencing was by immunoSEQ multiplex PCR. This table has more than 60,000 clones, 90% to 95% appearing once. The source material was CD4+ or CD8+ T cells sorted from blood, sampled in a trial of the OX40 agonist ivuxolimab. The source is an adult with an advanced solid tumor such as melanoma, head and neck, liver or kidney cancer.

This CDR3 reads CASPDRAEAFF. The CDR3, as DNA: TGTGCCAGCCCTGACAGGGCTGAAGCTTTCTTT. The rearrangement joins TRBV6-5 to TRBJ1-1, with 7 bases matching TRBD1. Germline V gene sequence: CDR1 MNHEY, CDR2 SVGAGI. The CDR3 loop spans 11 amino acids. V lost 8 bases to trimming and J lost 6 bases; unmatched junction nucleotides: 3.